The present TCR beta chain was sequenced within a study of control samples from healthy donors and cancer patients. Germline CDR1 is SGDLS and CDR2 is YYNGEE. The CDR3 spans 14 residues. The V and J ends lost 4 bases and 0 bases respectively, with 11 bases between them. Some clones are missing from TCRdb's copy, which holds only in-frame ones; the method was immunoSEQ multiplex PCR. The top ten hold roughly 4% of the sample, which has fewer than 120,000 clones, roughly 90% seen once. Sequencing was done on a sample of PBMCs. The rearrangement joins TRBV9 to TRBJ2-7; unclear D gene. The clonotype comes from a woman aged 55 to 70 with lung cancer. The CDR3 DNA reads TGTGCCAGCAGCCCGACGGTGCTCTCCTACGAGCAGTACTTC. Translating it yields CASSPTVLSYEQYF.